A selection of T cell receptor beta chains follows, all from one sample in a study of spatial heterogeneity in lung cancer. TCRdb reprocessed the 5' RACE reads with MiXCR, giving one entry per CDR3 protein. The table includes nearly 95,000 distinct CDR3 sequences, roughly 19% detected once. The sequenced sample was PBMCs, obtained at follow-up. The receptor source for this set is a male donor with early-stage non-small cell lung cancer. Both conserved end residues are part of each CDR3. A D gene is named only where the DNA matches it firmly. Some rows have no size entry. The others give once, few or many, or a class for an expanded clone.

v_call	d_call	clone_size	j_call	cdr3_aa	cdr3_nt
TRBV7-2	.	few	TRBJ2-3	CASSFRPAQDTQYF	TGTGCCAGCAGCTTCCGGCCCGCACAAGATACGCAGTATTTT
TRBV7-9	.	.	TRBJ2-7	CASSLMQENDEQYF	TGTGCCAGCAGCTTAATGCAGGAAAACGACGAGCAGTACTTC
TRBV24-1	TRBD1	few	TRBJ2-1	CATTGGNEQFF	TGTGCCACTACAGGGGGCAATGAGCAGTTCTTC
TRBV6-6	.	few	TRBJ2-1	CASRPGPRVDEQFF	TGTGCCAGCAGACCGGGACCTAGGGTCGATGAGCAGTTCTTC
TRBV3-1	.	.	TRBJ2-6	CASSKRHSSSGANVLTF	TGTGCCAGCAGCAAACGGCACAGCTCCTCGGGGGCCAACGTCCTGACTTTC
TRBV2	.	.	TRBJ2-1	CASSGSGLDEQFF	TGTGCCAGCAGTGGGTCTGGGTTGGATGAGCAGTTCTTC
TRBV5-4	.	many	TRBJ1-3	CASSLAAGSGNTIYF	TGTGCCAGCAGCCTGGCGGCGGGCTCTGGAAACACCATATATTTT
TRBV19	.	few	TRBJ2-3	CASNPNTDTQYF	TGTGCCAGTAACCCCAACACAGATACGCAGTATTTT
TRBV12-5	.	once	TRBJ2-3	CASGLALGRGGTDTQYF	TGTGCTAGTGGTTTGGCCTTGGGCAGGGGAGGGACAGATACGCAGTATTTT
TRBV28	.	.	TRBJ1-6	CASRGFSSYNSPLHF	TGTGCCAGCAGGGGGTTCAGCTCCTATAATTCACCCCTCCACTTT
TRBV10-3	.	.	TRBJ2-1	CAISGGSNEQFF	TGTGCCATCAGTGGGGGGTCCAATGAGCAGTTCTTC
TRBV4-1	.	many	TRBJ1-2	CASSQPHQSGYTF	TGCGCCAGCAGCCAACCCCACCAGAGCGGCTACACCTTC
TRBV7-9	.	many	TRBJ1-1	CASSLAKDMNTEAFF	TGTGCCAGCAGCTTAGCGAAGGATATGAACACTGAAGCTTTCTTT
TRBV5-1	TRBD1	.	TRBJ2-5	CASSGGQGGETQYF	TGCGCCAGCAGCGGGGGACAGGGAGGAGAGACCCAGTACTTC
TRBV7-2	.	few	TRBJ2-1	CASSLGTISNEQFF	TGTGCCAGCAGCTTAGGGACCATAAGCAATGAGCAGTTCTTC
TRBV7-2	TRBD2	.	TRBJ2-1	CASSLDGREGYNEQFF	TGTGCCAGCAGCTTAGATGGGCGGGAGGGTTACAATGAGCAGTTCTTC
TRBV7-8	TRBD1	few	TRBJ2-1	CASRGTGIANEQFF	TGTGCCAGCAGGGGGACAGGGATAGCCAATGAGCAGTTCTTC
TRBV2	.	many	TRBJ1-1	CASSEEQGNTEAFF	TGTGCCAGCAGTGAAGAGCAAGGGAACACTGAAGCTTTCTTT
TRBV2	.	few	TRBJ1-6	CASRLDSPLHF	TGTGCCAGCCGCCTCGACTCACCCCTCCACTTT
TRBV7-9	TRBD1	few	TRBJ1-6	CASSPKQGANSPLHF	TGTGCCAGCAGCCCTAAACAGGGGGCTAATTCACCCCTCCACTTT
TRBV7-2	.	.	TRBJ2-7	CASSSPARYEQYF	TGTGCCAGCAGCTCTCCGGCCCGCTACGAGCAGTACTTC
TRBV12-3/TRBV12-4	TRBD2	few	TRBJ2-3	CASSPGLAGVNTQYF	TGTGCCAGCAGCCCGGGACTAGCGGGAGTAAATACGCAGTATTTT
TRBV11-2	.	many	TRBJ2-5	CASSLVIQGQETQYF	TGTGCCAGCAGCTTAGTTATCCAGGGTCAAGAGACCCAGTACTTC
TRBV7-2	TRBD2	.	TRBJ2-3	CASSSSGGVTDTQYF	TGTGCCAGCAGCTCCAGCGGGGGAGTCACAGATACGCAGTATTTT
TRBV4-3	.	many	TRBJ2-5	CASSQDMQQETQYF	TGCGCCAGCAGCCAAGATATGCAGCAAGAGACCCAGTACTTC
TRBV5-1	TRBD2	.	TRBJ2-7	CASSEGAGDWGEQYF	TGCGCCAGCAGCGAGGGAGCGGGAGACTGGGGAGAGCAGTACTTC
TRBV15	.	few	TRBJ1-3	CATSLFPGRRAGNTIYF	TGTGCCACCAGCCTTTTCCCGGGCAGGCGGGCAGGAAACACCATATATTTT
TRBV12-3/TRBV12-4	TRBD1	.	TRBJ1-2	CASSDREQGYTF	TGTGCCAGCAGCGACAGGGAACAGGGCTACACCTTC
TRBV23-1	TRBD1	few	TRBJ1-2	CASSQQGACGYTF	TGCGCCAGCAGTCAACAGGGGGCTTGTGGCTACACCTTC
TRBV2	.	many	TRBJ1-1	CASSEAEGVSTEAFF	TGTGCCAGCTCCGAGGCTGAAGGGGTTTCCACTGAAGCTTTCTTT
TRBV7-2	TRBD2	few	TRBJ2-1	CASSLTASGGTEQFF	TGTGCCAGCAGCTTAACAGCTAGCGGGGGGACTGAGCAGTTCTTC
TRBV4-1	.	many	TRBJ1-5	CASSQDLGQGNQPQHF	TGCGCCAGCAGCCAAGATCTGGGGCAGGGCAATCAGCCCCAGCATTTT
TRBV3-1	.	few	TRBJ2-5	CASSHRAEETQYF	TGTGCCAGCAGCCATAGGGCGGAAGAGACCCAGTACTTC
TRBV10-3	.	many	TRBJ2-5	CAISEPGETQYF	TGTGCCATCAGTGAGCCGGGGGAGACCCAGTACTTC
TRBV4-2	TRBD1	.	TRBJ1-6	CASSRDRGLDSPLHF	TGTGCCAGCAGCCGGGACAGGGGTCTCGATTCACCCCTCCACTTT
TRBV7-8	TRBD1	.	TRBJ2-5	CASNRQGIQETQYF	TGTGCCAGCAATCGACAGGGGATACAAGAGACCCAGTACTTC
TRBV19	.	.	TRBJ2-1	CASSISTSSYNEQFF	TGTGCCAGTAGTATAAGTACGAGCTCCTACAATGAGCAGTTCTTC
TRBV6-2/TRBV6-3	.	.	TRBJ1-5	CASSPVLRGPQPQHF	TGTGCCAGCAGCCCAGTCTTACGGGGGCCTCAGCCCCAGCATTTT
TRBV24-1	TRBD1	many	TRBJ1-5	CATSDTGQGANQPQHF	TGTGCCACCAGTGACACGGGACAGGGAGCGAATCAGCCCCAGCATTTT
TRBV7-3	TRBD2	few	TRBJ2-2	CASSLVAGAVAGELFF	TGTGCCAGCAGCTTAGTTGCGGGAGCGGTGGCCGGGGAGCTGTTTTTT
TRBV19	.	few	TRBJ1-5	CASSIQYHGIRQPQHF	TGTGCCAGTAGTATCCAGTACCACGGGATCCGACAGCCCCAGCATTTT
TRBV7-2	.	many	TRBJ2-1	CASSFDGNSYNEQFF	TGTGCCAGCAGCTTCGACGGTAACTCCTACAATGAGCAGTTCTTC
TRBV20-1	.	many	TRBJ2-3	CSARAGGSNPADTQYF	TGCAGTGCTAGAGCTGGAGGGAGTAACCCTGCAGATACGCAGTATTTT
TRBV28	.	few	TRBJ1-5	CASSLAHGNQPQHF	TGTGCCAGCAGTTTAGCCCATGGCAATCAGCCCCAGCATTTT
TRBV12-3/TRBV12-4	.	.	TRBJ2-4	CASNPGLGTPNF	TGTGCCAGCAATCCGGGACTCGGGACCCCGAACTTC
TRBV5-6	.	.	TRBJ2-1	CASTAGTGSYNEQFF	TGTGCCAGCACCGCCGGGACTGGGTCTTACAATGAGCAGTTCTTC
TRBV11-2	TRBD2	.	TRBJ2-2	CASSSSGLAGDANTGELFF	TGTGCCAGCAGCTCTTCGGGACTAGCGGGGGACGCGAACACCGGGGAGCTGTTTTTT
TRBV10-3	.	few	TRBJ1-1	CAISERSGGNTEAFF	TGTGCCATCAGTGAACGGTCGGGGGGCAACACTGAAGCTTTCTTT
TRBV7-3	.	.	TRBJ2-7	CASSPQGRGLSGEQYF	TGTGCCAGCAGCCCCCAGGGGCGGGGGCTTAGCGGGGAGCAGTACTTC
TRBV7-2	.	.	TRBJ2-3	CASSWTFGDTQYF	TGTGCCAGCAGCTGGACGTTCGGAGATACGCAGTATTTT
TRBV12-3/TRBV12-4	TRBD1	.	TRBJ2-7	CASSFFGTGDNGEQYF	TGTGCCAGCAGTTTCTTCGGGACAGGGGATAACGGCGAGCAGTACTTC
TRBV7-2	.	few	TRBJ1-5	CASSLNREQPQHF	TGTGCCAGCAGCTTAAACAGGGAACAGCCCCAGCATTTT